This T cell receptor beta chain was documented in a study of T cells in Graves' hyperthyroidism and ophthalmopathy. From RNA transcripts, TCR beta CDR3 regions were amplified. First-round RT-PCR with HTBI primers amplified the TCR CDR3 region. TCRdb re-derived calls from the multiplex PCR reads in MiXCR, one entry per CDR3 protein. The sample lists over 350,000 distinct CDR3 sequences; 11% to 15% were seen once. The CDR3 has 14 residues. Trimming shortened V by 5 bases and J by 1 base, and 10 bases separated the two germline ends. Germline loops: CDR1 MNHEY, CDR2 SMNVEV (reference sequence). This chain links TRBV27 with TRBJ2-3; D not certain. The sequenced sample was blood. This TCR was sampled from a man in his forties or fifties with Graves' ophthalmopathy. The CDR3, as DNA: TGTGCCAGCAGTCCGTATACCGGCACAGATACGCAGTATTTT. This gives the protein CASSPYTGTDTQYF.